This T cell receptor (beta chain) was recovered during a study of blood T cells in healthy people across ages. Overall study context: Template switching captured about one barcoded beta molecule per two T cells.

It was with a sample-barcoded 5' primer and a J-beta primer mix that a second PCR of about 6 to 12 cycles was run. A 12-random-nucleotide template-switch adaptor tagged each cDNA molecule. From the 5' RACE reads, TCRdb called clonotypes with MiXCR, one entry per CDR3 protein. The table lists hundreds of thousands of distinct CDR3 sequences, 45% to 60% of them singletons. This clonotype was detected ten times or more. Germline V gene lookup returns CDR1 MNHEY and CDR2 SMNVEV (reference sequence). V was trimmed by 4 bases and J by 4 bases, leaving 5 bases between them. CDR3 length equals 11 residues. Sequencing input: blood. This chain uses TRBV27 with TRBJ2-7; D remains ambiguous. The TCR comes from a woman of 80 years or more in good health. The CDR3 is CASSYRYEQYF. CDR3 sequence (DNA): TGTGCCAGCAGTTATAGGTACGAGCAGTACTTC.